This entry lists 2 T cell receptor beta chains sequenced from one sample in a study of OX40 agonist ivuxolimab in advanced cancers. TCRdb's copy holds only in-frame clones and misses some; the assay was immunoSEQ multiplex PCR. The repertoire holds approximately 41,000 clones, with around four fifths as singletons. Source: CD4+ or CD8+ T cells sorted from blood, taken in a trial of the OX40 agonist ivuxolimab. The receptors derive from an adult with an advanced solid tumor such as melanoma, head and neck, liver or kidney cancer.

The chain uses TRBV7-9 and TRBJ2-5, with 8 positions matching TRBD1. The CDR3 totals 14 residues. V dropped 5 bases and J dropped 5; count of bases not matched to a gene: 7. The germline V gene encodes CDR1 SEHNR and CDR2 FQNEAQ (reference sequence). This CDR3 is CASSTRTGMETQYF. In DNA form, the CDR3 reads TGTGCCAGCAGCACCCGGACAGGGATGGAGACCCAGTACTTC.

V is TRBV9 and J is TRBJ2-2; D is undetermined. V lost 4 bases and J 1 base, leaving 5 bases between the germline ends. The germline V gene has CDR1 SGDLS and CDR2 YYNGEE. The CDR3 loop spans 13 amino acids. The CDR3 reads CASSSENTGELFF. The CDR3, as DNA: TGTGCCAGCAGCTCAGAGAACACCGGGGAGCTGTTTTTT.